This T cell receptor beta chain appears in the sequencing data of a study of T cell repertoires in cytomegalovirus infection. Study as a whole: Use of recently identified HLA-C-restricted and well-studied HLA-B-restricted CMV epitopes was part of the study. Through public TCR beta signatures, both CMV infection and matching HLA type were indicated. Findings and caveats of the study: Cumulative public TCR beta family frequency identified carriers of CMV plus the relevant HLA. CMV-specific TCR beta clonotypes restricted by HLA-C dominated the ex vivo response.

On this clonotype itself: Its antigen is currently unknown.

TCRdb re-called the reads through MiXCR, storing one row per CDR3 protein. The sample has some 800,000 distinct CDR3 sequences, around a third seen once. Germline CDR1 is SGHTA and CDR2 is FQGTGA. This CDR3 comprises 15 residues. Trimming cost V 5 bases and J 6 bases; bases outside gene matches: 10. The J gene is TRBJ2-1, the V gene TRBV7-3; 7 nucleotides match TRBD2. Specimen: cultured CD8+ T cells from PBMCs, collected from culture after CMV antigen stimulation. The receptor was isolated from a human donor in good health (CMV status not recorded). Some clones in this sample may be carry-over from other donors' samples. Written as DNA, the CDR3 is TGTGCCAGCAGCCCCGGACTAGGTTGGATCAATGAGCAGTTCTTC. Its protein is CASSPGLGWINEQFF.